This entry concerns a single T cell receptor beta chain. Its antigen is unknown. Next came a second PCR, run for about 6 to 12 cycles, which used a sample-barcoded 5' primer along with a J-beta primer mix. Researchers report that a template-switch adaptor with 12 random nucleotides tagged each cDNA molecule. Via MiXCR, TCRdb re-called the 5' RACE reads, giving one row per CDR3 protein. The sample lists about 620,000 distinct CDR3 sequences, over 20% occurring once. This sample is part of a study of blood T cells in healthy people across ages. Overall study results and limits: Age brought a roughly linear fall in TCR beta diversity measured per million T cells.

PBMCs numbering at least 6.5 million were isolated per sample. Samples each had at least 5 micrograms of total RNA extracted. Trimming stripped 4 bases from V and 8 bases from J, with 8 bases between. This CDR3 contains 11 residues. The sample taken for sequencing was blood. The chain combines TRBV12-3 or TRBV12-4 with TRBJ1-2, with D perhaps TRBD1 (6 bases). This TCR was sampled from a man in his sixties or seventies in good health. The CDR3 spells CASSSRGGYTF. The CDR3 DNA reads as TGTGCCAGCAGTTCCAGGGGCGGCTACACCTTC.